Described below is a single T cell receptor beta chain sequence and its context. It has no known antigen specificity. The record has no base qualities; no much larger clone is one base away. The entire isolated RNA was reverse transcribed using the High Capacity cDNA Reverse Transcription Kit, and thus expressed TCRB transcripts were sequenced. Deep immunoSEQ sequencing was performed on naive, central memory and regulatory T cell samples, with an average of around 3.4 million total reads per sample. Sorted cells were lysed in RLT buffer and RNA was extracted with DNase-treated RNeasy Micro or Mini kits, depending on cell number. Each cell subset was processed separately to prevent cross-contamination, with patient and healthy donor samples processed together. The immunoSEQ multiplex PCR was used to amplify TCRB sequences from cDNA, yielding 87-bp fragments that span the CDR3 region. Amplicons were sequenced on the Illumina HiSeq platform. Regarding the original processing steps: Synthetic template baselines were used to correct PCR bias computationally, reads within Hamming distance 2 were collapsed together, and singletons that could not be merged were discarded. Reads were aligned to IMGT to assign V, D and J genes, CDR3 length, and insertions or deletions at six rearrangement sites. Within each subset, clonotype counts were normalized to sorted cell number, after which true diversity and Gini coefficients were computed with the tcR R package. Repertoire sharing was quantified using the overlap coefficient calculated on TCRB nucleotide sequences. The table was pulled from immuneACCESS by TCRdb, which kept in-frame rearrangements only. Such tables lose some clones; where checked, under half of the loss comes from unresolved V genes, and the rest has no known cause. V and J calls plus clone size are reproduced from that table; the DNA served to infer D and trimming. In this sample the table shows around 56,000 clones, around 56% of which occur a single time. The biggest ten clones account for 2.6% of the sample.

Each donor gave one peripheral blood draw, about 110 mL on average, collected into heparinised tubes. Naive, central memory, regulatory and stem cell-like memory CD4+ T cells were sorted on a BD FACSAria II using a panel including CD45RO, CCR7, CD25, CD127, CD95 and CD27. Purity was above 95% for every sorted population. PBMCs were isolated right away by Lymphoprep density gradient centrifugation and were stained directly, without culture. Samples were stained and sorted in pairs, with one healthy donor and one patient per experiment, so that batch effects were minimized. The data originate from a study of beta chain features in type 1 diabetes listed by TCRdb under 2018. Broadly, across the study: Mean age, gender distribution, total cell number and subset yield did not differ between patients and healthy donors. A total of under 140,000,000 sorted cells were examined across all samples, and the number of cells per subset was strongly correlated with RNA yield. In the study, recently diagnosed type 1 diabetes patients and matched healthy donors were compared on the TCRB repertoires of their sorted circulating CD4+ T cell subsets. Naive and central memory subsets were obtained from all 30 or so donors, but regulatory and stem cell-like memory subsets were isolated from only 8 patients and roughly 8 healthy donors.

From a lookup of the germline V gene, CDR1 and CDR2 are KGHSH and LQKENI. Trimming accounts for 5 bases at V and 7 bases at J, while the number of junction bases matched to no gene is 10. From cysteine to phenylalanine, the CDR3 is 15 amino acids long. The entry retains the CDR3 DNA only, 45 bases that are in frame from base 1. The full study reports these points: Patients with type 1 diabetes made fewer insertions and deleted more nucleotides at VDJ recombination sites, implying thymic rearrangement abnormalities. Only small numbers of individuals were included in the HLA sub-analyses, which left unresolved whether HLA type had any influence on TCRB rearrangement. In all four CD4+ subsets, TCRB CDR3 length was moderately but significantly shorter in type 1 diabetes patients. Because cDNA was sequenced instead of genomic DNA, highly expressing activated cells could be over-represented, though the groups showed no difference in activation or CD3 levels. Naive, central memory and regulatory TCRB repertoires appeared more similar among patients than among healthy donors. Shorter templates might be favored by PCR, yet because patient and control samples were amplified and corrected together, any such skew would affect both groups equally.

Sequencing was carried out using Tregs from blood. This sample's cell subset or site label indicates: regulatory CD4+ T cells. The sequence is built from TRBV18 and TRBJ1-5, with 8 bases in between that match TRBD1. This clonotype originated in a middle-aged woman with type 1 diabetes. The CDR3: CASSGAGGAEQPQHF. The bases read TGTGCCAGCTCAGGGGCAGGGGGCGCGGAGCAGCCCCAGCATTTT.